This T cell receptor (beta chain) was found in a study of molecular identifiers for immune sequencing clone quantification. Notes on the study in general: Spiked Jurkat TCR RNA equivalent to one cell was reportedly detectable in one million naive cells.

This clonotype was counted a few times. Its antigen remains unidentified. Naive CD8 libraries were made from approximately 20,000 to 1,000,000 sorted cells, and they used 10%, 30% or 50% RNA. The germline V and J ends were trimmed by 8 bases and 5 bases, with 18 bases remaining between them. The CDR3 runs 14 residues. CDR1 and CDR2 (germline): MRHNA, SNTAGT. MiXCR, applied by TCRdb to the PCR reads, yields one record per CDR3 protein. Among about 320,000 distinct CDR3 sequences listed, roughly a fifth were seen once. The chain combines TRBV6-4 with TRBJ1-1; a possible D gene is TRBD1 (5 bases). The source material was naive CD8+ T cells from blood, with Jurkat cell RNA spiked in. The subset is: FACS-sorted CD8+CD4-CCR7+CD45RA+ naive T cells. This receptor was identified in a human donor in good health. Some libraries in this study had Jurkat cell RNA spiked in. The CDR3: CASRPPDRWTEAFF. CDR3 bases: TGTGCCAGCCGCCCGCCAGACAGATGGACTGAAGCTTTCTTT.